This entry describes one T cell receptor (beta chain). This sample was included in a study of identical twins. Each CDR3 protein is one row after TCRdb ran MiXCR on the 5' RACE reads. This sample has about 240,000 distinct CDR3 sequences, with over 9.5% found just once. V was pared by 1 base and J by 5 bases, with 2 bases of the junction left unmatched. The CDR3 runs to 13 residues. From germline, CDR1 is KGHSH and CDR2 LQKENI. Source material: memory T cells sorted from blood. This sequence originates from a man aged 50 or older in good health. The V gene is TRBV18, the J gene TRBJ2-7, with TRBD1 identical over 7 bases. The CDR3 DNA is TGTGCCAGCTCACCACAGGGGGCGAACGAGCAGTACTTC. Translated: CASSPQGANEQYF.